These 6 T cell receptor beta chains were all obtained from the same sample, sequenced in a study of breast tumors, draining lymph nodes, adjacent tissues. The lymph nodes were axillary draining lymph nodes from breast cancer patients. Each CDR3 protein is one row after TCRdb ran MiXCR on the multiplex PCR reads. Among under 300,000 distinct CDR3 sequences listed, roughly a third were seen once. The source material was axillary lymph node tissue. These receptor sequences come from a female donor with breast cancer. Some clones in this sample may be carry-over from other donors' samples.

At least ten counts were recorded for this clonotype. This chain links TRBV2 with TRBJ1-2; 8 positions match TRBD1. Germline lookup yields CDR1 SNHLY and CDR2 FYNNEI. The CDR3 totals 15 residues. Germline trimming cut 6 bases from V and 0 bases from J; bases unmatched to any gene: 6. The chain's CDR3 is CASRGGQASNYGYTF. The CDR3 bases are TGTGCCAGCAGGGGGGGACAGGCTTCTAACTATGGCTACACCTTC.

This clonotype was picked up many times. V gene TRBV12-3 or TRBV12-4 combines with J gene TRBJ2-1; TRBD2 matches 7 bases. The CDR3 runs 13 residues. Trimming cost V 7 bases and J 6 bases; bases outside gene matches: 6. As DNA, the CDR3 is TGTGCCAGCACCGGACTAGTGGGCAATGAGCAGTTCTTC. Translated: CASTGLVGNEQFF.

This clonotype came up many times. The chain is built from TRBV24-1 and TRBJ1-6, with unresolved D. Germline V gene lookup returns CDR1 KGHDR and CDR2 SFDVKD. V lost 9 bases to trimming and J lost 7 bases, with 12 bases between them. This CDR3 is built from 13 residues. CDR3: CATLEAQNSPLHF. The CDR3 DNA sequence: TGTGCCACCCTCGAGGCCCAAAATTCACCCCTCCACTTT.

This clonotype was observed many times. This chain connects TRBV9 to TRBJ1-3; the D gene is possibly TRBD1 (5 bases). Trimming took off 3 bases at V and 4 bases at J, with 20 bases between the two ends. There are 17 residues in the CDR3. Germline values: CDR1 SGDLS, CDR2 YYNGEE. The CDR3 loop is CASSERGHTKRGNTIYF. The CDR3 bases are TGTGCCAGCAGCGAACGGGGCCACACTAAACGCGGAAACACCATATATTTT.

This clonotype showed up just a few times. The V call is TRBV28, the J call TRBJ1-5; D unclear. The ends were cut back, 2 bases at V and 6 bases at J, with 11 bases in the middle. This CDR3 has 14 amino acids. The V gene's germline CDR1 is MDHEN and CDR2 SYDVKM. The CDR3 sequence is CASSLVGASQPQHF. The CDR3 DNA reads as TGTGCCAGCAGTTTAGTGGGAGCAAGTCAGCCCCAGCATTTT.

The rearrangement links TRBV20-1 to TRBJ1-6; D possibly corresponds to TRBD1 (5 bases). Germline values: CDR1 DFQATT, CDR2 SNEGSKA (reference sequence). CDR3 length: 15 residues. With 6 bases removed from V and 7 bases from J, the gap between germline ends came to 19 bases. The CDR3, as DNA: TGCAGTGCGCGGATGAGAGGGGCTCACAATTCACCCCTCCACTTT. Protein sequence: CSARMRGAHNSPLHF.